This is a list of T cell receptor beta chains from one sample in a study of CD8 T cells in Susac syndrome. TCRdb reprocessed the immunoSEQ multiplex PCR reads via MiXCR and lists one record per CDR3 protein. The table records almost 450,000 distinct CDR3 sequences, approximately 85% of them present only once. Sequencing was done on a sample of CD8+ T cells from PBMCs. These receptors all stem from a human donor with multiple sclerosis. The CDR3 runs from the conserved cysteine through the conserved F or W. The D gene is left open where the match is weak. Clone size is shown for a subset of rows, as once, few, many or a class of expanded clone.

CDR3 length	V gene	D gene	clone size	J gene	CDR3 protein	CDR3 DNA
17	TRBV19	TRBD1	NA	TRBJ2-1	CASSIPATGGLYNEQFF	TGTGCCAGTAGTATCCCAGCGACAGGGGGCCTCTACAATGAGCAGTTCTTC
16	TRBV2	NA	NA	TRBJ1-3	CASSETSGEDGNTIYF	TGTGCCAGCAGTGAAACCAGCGGGGAAGATGGAAACACCATATATTTT
15	TRBV7-9	TRBD1	NA	TRBJ2-1	CASSSSGTGYNEQFF	TGTGCCAGCAGCTCCTCCGGGACAGGGTACAATGAGCAGTTCTTC
12	TRBV7-9	NA	NA	TRBJ2-7	CASSGRSYEQYF	TGTGCCAGCAGCGGAAGGTCCTACGAGCAGTACTTC
15	TRBV5-5	TRBD1	NA	TRBJ2-5	CASSSDRGNRETQYF	TGTGCCAGCAGCTCGGACAGGGGAAATAGAGAGACCCAGTACTTC
15	TRBV4-1	NA	NA	TRBJ2-5	CASSQVAGSQETQYF	TGCGCCAGCAGCCAAGTTGCGGGGAGCCAAGAGACCCAGTACTTC
12	TRBV7-9	NA	few	TRBJ2-2	CASSFRSGELFF	TGTGCCAGCAGCTTTCGGTCCGGGGAGCTGTTTTTT
15	TRBV6-1	TRBD2	once	TRBJ2-3	CASNLAGGSADTQYF	TGTGCCAGCAATTTAGCGGGTGGAAGCGCAGATACGCAGTATTTT
15	TRBV5-1	NA	once	TRBJ2-7	CASSQGMPLSYEQYF	TGCGCCAGCAGCCAGGGTATGCCTTTGTCCTACGAGCAGTACTTC
12	TRBV29-1	NA	NA	TRBJ2-7	CSVDSGPSEQYF	TGCAGCGTTGACTCCGGACCTTCCGAGCAGTACTTC
16	TRBV28	NA	NA	TRBJ1-5	CASRNLGDIGNQPQHF	TGTGCCAGCAGGAACTTAGGGGATATAGGCAATCAGCCCCAGCATTTT
15	TRBV27	TRBD1	NA	TRBJ1-4	CASSSSGGSNEKLFF	TGTGCCAGCAGTTCATCAGGGGGATCGAATGAAAAACTGTTTTTT
11	TRBV30	TRBD2	NA	TRBJ2-5	CASSGAETQYF	TGTGCCTCGAGCGGGGCTGAGACCCAGTACTTC
15	TRBV28	NA	NA	TRBJ2-1	CASSQDGVTYNEQFF	TGTGCCAGCAGTCAGGACGGGGTAACCTACAATGAGCAGTTCTTC
15	TRBV15	NA	NA	TRBJ1-4	CATSRDRAMGEKLFF	TGTGCCACCAGCAGAGATAGGGCCATGGGAGAAAAACTGTTTTTT
14	TRBV19	TRBD2	NA	TRBJ2-7	CASSPGTSAHEQYF	TGTGCCAGTAGTCCGGGGACTAGCGCCCACGAGCAGTACTTC
14	TRBV2	NA	NA	TRBJ1-2	CASIRGNLDYGYTF	TGTGCCAGCATTCGGGGGAACTTAGACTATGGCTACACCTTC
16	TRBV4-1	TRBD2	NA	TRBJ2-7	CASSPGLAVGAYEQYF	TGCGCCAGCAGCCCGGGACTAGCGGTTGGGGCCTACGAGCAGTACTTC
16	TRBV7-9	TRBD2	once	TRBJ2-7	CASSLGGSGNSHEQYF	TGTGCCAGCAGCTTAGGTGGTAGCGGGAATTCACACGAGCAGTACTTC
13	TRBV27	NA	NA	TRBJ2-7	CASSGQSTYEQYF	TGTGCCAGCAGTGGACAGAGTACCTACGAGCAGTACTTC
15	TRBV10-3	NA	NA	TRBJ2-2	CAISGEKMNTGELFF	TGTGCCATCAGTGGAGAGAAGATGAACACCGGGGAGCTGTTTTTT
11	TRBV27	NA	NA	TRBJ2-7	CASSLWGEQYF	TGTGCCAGCAGTTTATGGGGCGAGCAGTACTTC
14	TRBV6-5	NA	NA	TRBJ2-7	CASSSSGGTYEQYF	TGTGCCAGCAGTTCCTCGGGCGGGACCTACGAGCAGTACTTC
12	TRBV20-1	NA	NA	TRBJ2-1	CSARKDPNEQFF	TGCAGTGCTAGGAAGGACCCCAATGAGCAGTTCTTC
15	TRBV6-1	NA	NA	TRBJ1-1	CASSEVGWGNTEAFF	TGTGCCAGCAGTGAAGTGGGGTGGGGAAACACTGAAGCTTTCTTT
17	TRBV27	NA	NA	TRBJ2-6	CACRSGAIPSGANVLTF	TGTGCCTGCCGGTCGGGGGCCATCCCCTCTGGGGCCAACGTCCTGACTTTC
12	TRBV11-2	NA	NA	TRBJ1-1	CASTLTPAEAFF	TGTGCCAGCACCTTGACGCCGGCTGAAGCTTTCTTT
15	TRBV2	NA	once	TRBJ2-5	CASSEAGIGRETQYF	TGTGCCAGCAGTGAAGCAGGGATTGGGAGGGAGACCCAGTACTTC
14	TRBV28	NA	NA	TRBJ1-1	CASSSAGVNTEAFF	TGTGCCAGCAGTTCAGCAGGTGTGAACACTGAAGCTTTCTTT
15	TRBV28	NA	few	TRBJ1-5	CASTETGPSNQPQHF	TGTGCCAGCACTGAGACAGGACCAAGCAATCAGCCCCAGCATTTT
14	TRBV2	NA	few	TRBJ1-6	CASSYGIGNSPLHF	TGTGCCAGCAGTTACGGTATCGGGAATTCACCCCTCCACTTT
11	TRBV6-1	NA	few	TRBJ2-7	CASRLGHEQYF	TGTGCCAGTAGGTTGGGCCACGAGCAGTACTTC
13	TRBV12-3/TRBV12-4	NA	NA	TRBJ1-1	CASSWTVGTEAFF	TGTGCCAGCAGTTGGACTGTCGGGACTGAAGCTTTCTTT
16	TRBV7-9	NA	NA	TRBJ2-6	CASSYTGNSGANVLTF	TGTGCCAGCAGCTACACAGGGAACTCTGGGGCCAACGTCCTGACTTTC
14	TRBV29-1	NA	NA	TRBJ2-2	CSVETGVITGELFF	TGCAGCGTTGAAACCGGGGTGATCACCGGGGAGCTGTTTTTT
13	TRBV29-1	NA	NA	TRBJ2-7	CSVEAEDPYEQYF	TGCAGCGTTGAAGCTGAGGACCCCTACGAGCAGTACTTC
20	TRBV2	TRBD2	NA	TRBJ2-2	CASSEAPFLAGDFITGELFF	TGTGCCAGCAGTGAAGCCCCATTTCTAGCGGGGGATTTTATCACCGGGGAGCTGTTTTTT
15	TRBV28	TRBD1	NA	TRBJ1-4	CASMTGVKRGEKLFF	TGTGCCAGCATGACAGGGGTCAAAAGGGGTGAAAAACTGTTTTTT
16	TRBV2	NA	NA	TRBJ2-1	CASSEAPRPSYNEQFF	TGTGCCAGCAGTGAAGCGCCGCGACCTTCCTACAATGAGCAGTTCTTC
12	TRBV3-1	NA	NA	TRBJ2-7	CASGDTIYEQYF	TGTGCCAGTGGGGACACCATCTACGAGCAGTACTTC
14	TRBV29-1	TRBD1	NA	TRBJ1-4	CSVETGQDHEKLFF	TGCAGCGTTGAAACGGGACAGGACCATGAAAAACTGTTTTTT
15	TRBV20-1	NA	NA	TRBJ1-1	CSARDYQGVSTEAFF	TGCAGTGCTAGAGATTATCAGGGAGTTTCCACTGAAGCTTTCTTT